This T cell receptor beta chain was observed in a study of Graves' ophthalmopathy and Graves' hyperthyroidism. Amplified TCR beta CDR3 regions were obtained using RNA transcripts as template. RT-PCR was first run with HTBI primers, then multiplex PCR in a second round. MiXCR, run by TCRdb on the multiplex PCR reads, gives a single entry per CDR3 protein. The table includes 170,000 or so distinct CDR3 sequences, about two fifths detected once. This CDR3 region has 15 residues. With 4 bases clipped from V and 8 bases from J, the junction kept 9 bases outside the gene matches. Germline CDR1 and CDR2: SGHAT and FQDESV (reference sequence). Other autoimmune diseases, uncontrolled infections, pregnancy and lactation each led to patient exclusion. Clinical symptoms, serum thyroxine, TRAb, thyroid ultrasound and orbital computed tomography were relied on for diagnosis. Out of 9 to 10 ml of fresh peripheral blood, PBMCs were obtained.

The sample comprised peripheral blood. The TCR sequence derives from a young man with Graves' ophthalmopathy. The rearrangement links TRBV11-1 to TRBJ1-2, with 11 positions matching TRBD1. The CDR3 here is CASSYDGQGARGYTF. The DNA for the CDR3 is TGTGCCAGCAGCTACGACGGACAGGGGGCGCGAGGCTACACCTTC.